This record concerns one T cell receptor beta chain sequence. The CDR3 runs 13 residues. V shed 5 bases and J 3 bases; nucleotides not matched to a gene: 2. Seattle patients were enrolled while actively infected and followed longitudinally. The data stem from a study of blood T cell repertoires in COVID-19. Overall study: Spain, Italy and the United States supplied samples that represented acute and convalescent COVID-19. PBMCs, B-cell-depleted T cells, or T cells provided the cDNA or gDNA that made up the material.

Assay used: immunoSEQ multiplex PCR; TCRdb lists only in-frame clones, some missing. The sample has roughly 390,000 clones; more than 70% are singletons. Sequenced material: peripheral blood. The sequence was collected from a woman aged 25 to 45 with COVID-19, enrolled during active disease. The gene calls are TRBV23-1 and TRBJ2-5; TRBD2 agrees at 8 bases. TRBV23-1 is flagged as an ORF with uncertain function. CDR3 sequence (DNA): TGCGCCAGCAGTTTTAGCGGGAAAGAGACCCAGTACTTC. Protein sequence: CASSFSGKETQYF.